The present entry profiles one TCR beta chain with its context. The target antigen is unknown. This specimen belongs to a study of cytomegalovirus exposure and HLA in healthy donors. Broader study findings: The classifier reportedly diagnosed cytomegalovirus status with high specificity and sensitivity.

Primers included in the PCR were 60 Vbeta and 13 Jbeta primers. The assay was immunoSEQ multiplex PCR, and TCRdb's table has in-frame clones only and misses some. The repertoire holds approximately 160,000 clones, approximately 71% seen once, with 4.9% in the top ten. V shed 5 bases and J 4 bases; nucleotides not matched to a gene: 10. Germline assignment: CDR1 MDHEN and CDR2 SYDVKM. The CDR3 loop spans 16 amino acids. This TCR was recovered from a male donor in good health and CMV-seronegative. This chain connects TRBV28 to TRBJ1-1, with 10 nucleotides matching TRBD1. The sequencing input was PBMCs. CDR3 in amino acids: CASSPLLGQGFTEAFF. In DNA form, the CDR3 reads TGTGCCAGCAGTCCCCTCTTGGGACAGGGGTTCACTGAAGCTTTCTTT.